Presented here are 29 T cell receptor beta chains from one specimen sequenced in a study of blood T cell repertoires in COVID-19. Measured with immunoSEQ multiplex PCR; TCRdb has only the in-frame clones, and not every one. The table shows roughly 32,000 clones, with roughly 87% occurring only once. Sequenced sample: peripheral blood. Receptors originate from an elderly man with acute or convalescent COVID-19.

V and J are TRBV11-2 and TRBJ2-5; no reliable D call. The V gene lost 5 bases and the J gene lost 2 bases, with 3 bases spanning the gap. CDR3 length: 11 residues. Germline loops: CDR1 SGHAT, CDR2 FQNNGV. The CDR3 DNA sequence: TGTGCCAGCAGCCAGCAAGAGACCCAGTACTTC. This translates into CASSQQETQYF.

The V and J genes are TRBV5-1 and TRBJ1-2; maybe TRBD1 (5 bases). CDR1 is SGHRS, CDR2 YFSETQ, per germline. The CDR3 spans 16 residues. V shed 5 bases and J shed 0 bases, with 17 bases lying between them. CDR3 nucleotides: TGCGCCAGCAGGAGGGACTCGGAATTTTCTAACTATGGCTACACCTTC. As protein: CASRRDSEFSNYGYTF.

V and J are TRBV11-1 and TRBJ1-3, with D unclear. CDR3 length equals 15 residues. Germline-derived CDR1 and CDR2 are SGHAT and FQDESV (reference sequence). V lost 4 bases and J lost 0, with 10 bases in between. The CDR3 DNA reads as TGTGCCAGCAGCTCGAACCAGAACTCTGGAAACACCATATATTTT. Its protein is CASSSNQNSGNTIYF.

Here the CDR3 reads CASSPGPGRLENQPQHF. In DNA form, the CDR3 reads TGCGCCAGCAGCCCAGGACCAGGGAGGTTAGAAAATCAGCCCCAGCATTTT. This chain joins TRBV5-1 and TRBJ1-5; maybe TRBD1 (5 bases). CDR3 length: 17 amino acids. CDR1 and CDR2 from the germline V gene are SGHRS and YFSETQ. V dropped 4 bases and J dropped 4 bases, with 21 bases sitting between them.

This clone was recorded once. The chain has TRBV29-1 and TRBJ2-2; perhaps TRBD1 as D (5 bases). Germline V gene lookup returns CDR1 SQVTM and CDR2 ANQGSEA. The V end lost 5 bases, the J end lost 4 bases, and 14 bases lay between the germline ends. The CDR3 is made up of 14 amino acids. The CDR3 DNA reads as TGCAGCGTTCTACGCCAGGGTTCCACCGGGGAGCTGTTTTTT. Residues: CSVLRQGSTGELFF.

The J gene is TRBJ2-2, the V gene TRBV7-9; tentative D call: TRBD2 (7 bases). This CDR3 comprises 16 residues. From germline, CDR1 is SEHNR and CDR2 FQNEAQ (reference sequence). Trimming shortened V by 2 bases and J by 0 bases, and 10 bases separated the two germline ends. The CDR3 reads CASSLKGGTNTGELFF. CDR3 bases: TGTGCCAGCAGCTTAAAGGGGGGGACGAACACCGGGGAGCTGTTTTTT.

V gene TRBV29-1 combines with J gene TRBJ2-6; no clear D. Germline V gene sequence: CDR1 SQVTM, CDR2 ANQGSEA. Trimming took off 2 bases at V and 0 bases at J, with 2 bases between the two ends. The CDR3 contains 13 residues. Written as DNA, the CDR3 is TGCAGCGTTGAACTCTCTGGGGCCAACGTCCTGACTTTC. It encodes CSVELSGANVLTF.

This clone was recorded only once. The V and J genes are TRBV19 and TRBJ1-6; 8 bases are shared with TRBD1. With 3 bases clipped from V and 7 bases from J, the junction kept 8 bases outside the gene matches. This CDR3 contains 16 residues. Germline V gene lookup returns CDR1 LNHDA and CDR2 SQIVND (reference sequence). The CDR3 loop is CASSIKRGQGNSPLHF. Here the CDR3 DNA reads TGTGCCAGTAGTATCAAGCGAGGACAGGGAAATTCACCCCTCCACTTT.

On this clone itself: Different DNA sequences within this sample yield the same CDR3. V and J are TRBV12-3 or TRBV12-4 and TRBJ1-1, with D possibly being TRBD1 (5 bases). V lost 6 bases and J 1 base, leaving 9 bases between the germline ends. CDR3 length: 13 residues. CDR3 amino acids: CASSLTENTEAFF. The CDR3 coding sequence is TGTGCCAGCAGCCTGACAGAGAACACTGAAGCTTTCTTT.

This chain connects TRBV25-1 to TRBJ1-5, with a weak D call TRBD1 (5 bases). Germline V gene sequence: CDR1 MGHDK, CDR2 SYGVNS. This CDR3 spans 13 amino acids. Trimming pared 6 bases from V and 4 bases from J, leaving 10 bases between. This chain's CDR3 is CASSAGGNQPQHF. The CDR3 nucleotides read TGTGCCAGCAGCGCCGGGGGAAATCAGCCCCAGCATTTT.

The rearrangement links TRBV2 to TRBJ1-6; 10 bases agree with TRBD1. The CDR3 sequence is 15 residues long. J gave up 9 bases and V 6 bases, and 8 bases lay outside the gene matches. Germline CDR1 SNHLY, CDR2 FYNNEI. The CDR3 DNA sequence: TGTGCCAGCAGCCCGGGACAGGGGAGGGTTTCACCCCTCCACTTT. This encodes CASSPGQGRVSPLHF.

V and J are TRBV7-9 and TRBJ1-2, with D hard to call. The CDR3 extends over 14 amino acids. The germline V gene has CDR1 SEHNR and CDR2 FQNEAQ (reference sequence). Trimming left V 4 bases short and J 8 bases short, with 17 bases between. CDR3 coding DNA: TGTGCCAGCAGCTCCCCGCCCCAGATCGGGGGCTACACCTTC. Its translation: CASSSPPQIGGYTF.

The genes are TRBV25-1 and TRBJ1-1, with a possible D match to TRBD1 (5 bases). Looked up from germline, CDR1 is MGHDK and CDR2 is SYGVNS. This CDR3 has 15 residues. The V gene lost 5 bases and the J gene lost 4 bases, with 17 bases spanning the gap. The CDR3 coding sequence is TGTGCCAGCAGTCCCACGGGGGTCCTTACCACTGAAGCTTTCTTT. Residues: CASSPTGVLTTEAFF.

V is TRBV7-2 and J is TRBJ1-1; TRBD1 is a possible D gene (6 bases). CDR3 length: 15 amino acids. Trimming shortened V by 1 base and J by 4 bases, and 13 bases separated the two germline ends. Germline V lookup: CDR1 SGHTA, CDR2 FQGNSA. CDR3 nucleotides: TGTGCCAGCAGCTTAGACCCTATAGGGGGCACTGAAGCTTTCTTT. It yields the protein CASSLDPIGGTEAFF.

CDR3 nucleotides: TGTGCCAGCGAGGTGGTCGGGGGGAACACCGGGGAGCTGTTTTTT. This translates into CASEVVGGNTGELFF. V is TRBV7-2 and J is TRBJ2-2; D possibly corresponds to TRBD2 (6 bases). The ends were cut back, 8 bases at V and 1 base at J, with 14 bases in the middle. The CDR3 is 15 residues long. From germline, CDR1 is SGHTA and CDR2 FQGNSA.

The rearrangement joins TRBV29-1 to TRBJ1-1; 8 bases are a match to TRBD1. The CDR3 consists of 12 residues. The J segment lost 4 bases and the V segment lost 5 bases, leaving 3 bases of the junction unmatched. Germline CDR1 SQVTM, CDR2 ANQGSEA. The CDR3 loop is CSVSDRGTEAFF. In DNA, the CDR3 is TGCAGCGTTTCTGACAGGGGCACTGAAGCTTTCTTT.

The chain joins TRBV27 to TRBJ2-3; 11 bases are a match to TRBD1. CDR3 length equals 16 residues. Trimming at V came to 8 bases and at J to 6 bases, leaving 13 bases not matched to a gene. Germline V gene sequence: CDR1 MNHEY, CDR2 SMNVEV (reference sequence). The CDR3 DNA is TGTGCCAGCCACAGTACCGGGACAGGGGGTTCGGATACGCAGTATTTT. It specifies CASHSTGTGGSDTQYF.

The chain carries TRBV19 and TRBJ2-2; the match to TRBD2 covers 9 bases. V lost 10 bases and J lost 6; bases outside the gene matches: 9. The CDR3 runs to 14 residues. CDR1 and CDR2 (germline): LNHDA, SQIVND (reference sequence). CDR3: CATHAGGTAGELFF. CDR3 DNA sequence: TGTGCCACTCACGCGGGGGGGACGGCCGGGGAGCTGTTTTTT.

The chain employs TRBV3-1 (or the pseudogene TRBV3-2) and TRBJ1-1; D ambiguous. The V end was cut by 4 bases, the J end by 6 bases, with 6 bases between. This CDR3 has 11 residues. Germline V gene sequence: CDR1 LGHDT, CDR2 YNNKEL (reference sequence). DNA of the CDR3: TGTGCCAGCAGCCTACTCTCTGAAGCTTTCTTT. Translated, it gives CASSLLSEAFF.

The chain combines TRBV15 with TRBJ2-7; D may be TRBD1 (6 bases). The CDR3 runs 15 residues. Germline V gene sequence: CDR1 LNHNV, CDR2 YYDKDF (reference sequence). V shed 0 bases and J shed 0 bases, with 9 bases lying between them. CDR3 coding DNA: TGTGCCACCAGCAGAGAAGACAGGAGCTCCTACGAGCAGTACTTC. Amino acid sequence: CATSREDRSSYEQYF.

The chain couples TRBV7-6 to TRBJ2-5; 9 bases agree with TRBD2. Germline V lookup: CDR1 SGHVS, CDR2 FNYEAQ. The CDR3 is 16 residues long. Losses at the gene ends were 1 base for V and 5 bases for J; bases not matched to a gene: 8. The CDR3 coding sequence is TGTGCCAGCAGCTTAGGGGGTAGCGGGGGCGCGGAGACCCAGTACTTC. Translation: CASSLGGSGGAETQYF.

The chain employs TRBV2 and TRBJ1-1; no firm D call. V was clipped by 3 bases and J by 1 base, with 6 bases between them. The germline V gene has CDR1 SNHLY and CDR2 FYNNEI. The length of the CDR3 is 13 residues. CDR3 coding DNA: TGTGCCAGCAGTGAGCGGGGGAACACTGAAGCTTTCTTT. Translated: CASSERGNTEAFF.

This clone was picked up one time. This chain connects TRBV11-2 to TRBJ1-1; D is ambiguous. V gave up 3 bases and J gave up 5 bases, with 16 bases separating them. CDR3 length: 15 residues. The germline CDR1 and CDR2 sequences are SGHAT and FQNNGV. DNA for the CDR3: TGTGCCAGCAGCTTCTCGGGTTTAGATGGGACTGAAGCTTTCTTT. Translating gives CASSFSGLDGTEAFF. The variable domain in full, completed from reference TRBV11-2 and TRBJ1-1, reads EAGVAQSPRYKIIEKRQSVAFWCNPISGHATLYWYQQILGQGPKLLIQFQNNGVVDDSQLPKDRFSAERLKGVDSTLKIQPAKLEDSAVYLCASSFSGLDGTEAFFGQGTRLTVV.

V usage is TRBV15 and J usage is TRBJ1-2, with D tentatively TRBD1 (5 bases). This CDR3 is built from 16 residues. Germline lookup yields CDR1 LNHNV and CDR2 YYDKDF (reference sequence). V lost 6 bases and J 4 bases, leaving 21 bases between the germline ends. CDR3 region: CATSRVGGVAGYGYTF. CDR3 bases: TGTGCCACCAGTCGAGTGGGAGGGGTTGCGGGCTATGGCTACACCTTC.

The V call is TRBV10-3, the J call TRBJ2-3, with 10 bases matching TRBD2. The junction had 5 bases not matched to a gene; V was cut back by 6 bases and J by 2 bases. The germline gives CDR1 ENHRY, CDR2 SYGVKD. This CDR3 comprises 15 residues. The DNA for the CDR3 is TGTGCCATCAGATTAGCGGGGGGTACCACAGATACGCAGTATTTT. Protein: CAIRLAGGTTDTQYF.

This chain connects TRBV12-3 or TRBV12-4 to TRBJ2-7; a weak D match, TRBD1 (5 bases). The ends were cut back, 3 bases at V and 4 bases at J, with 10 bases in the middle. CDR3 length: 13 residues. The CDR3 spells CASSFRGSYEQYF. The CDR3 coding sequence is TGTGCCAGCAGTTTTAGGGGTTCTTACGAGCAGTACTTC.

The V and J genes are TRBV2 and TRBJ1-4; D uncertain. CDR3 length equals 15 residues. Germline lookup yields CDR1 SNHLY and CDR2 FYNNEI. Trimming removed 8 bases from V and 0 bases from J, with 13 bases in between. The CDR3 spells CASRAVVATNEKLFF. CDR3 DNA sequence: TGTGCCAGCCGCGCCGTGGTCGCAACTAATGAAAAACTGTTTTTT.

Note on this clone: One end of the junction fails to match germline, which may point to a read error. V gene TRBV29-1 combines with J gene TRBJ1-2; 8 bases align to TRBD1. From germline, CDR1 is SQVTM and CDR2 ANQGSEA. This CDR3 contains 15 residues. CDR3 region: CSVQDGQGANYGYTF. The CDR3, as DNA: TGCAGCGTTCAAGATGGACAGGGAGCTAACTATGGCTACACCTTC.

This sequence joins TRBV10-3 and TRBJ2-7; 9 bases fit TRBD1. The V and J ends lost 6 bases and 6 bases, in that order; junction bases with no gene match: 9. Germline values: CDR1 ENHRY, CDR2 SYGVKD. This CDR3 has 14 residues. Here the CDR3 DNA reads TGTGCCATCAGCGGGGGACAGGGATCTGCCGAGCAGTACTTC. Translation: CAISGGQGSAEQYF.